The 29 T cell receptor beta chains presented below share a single source sample, sequenced in a study of blood T cell repertoires in COVID-19 (dated by TCRdb to 2018 to 2021). The library was obtained by the immunoSEQ multiplex PCR assay. Here the immuneACCESS table is served through TCRdb, limited to in-frame sequences with V and J called. Missing clones are a known gap in these copies; in checked studies unresolved V genes cover under half, and the rest lacks a known reason. This sample has 150,000 to 200,000 clones in its table, and 79% of those were observed once. Roughly 17% of the sample belongs to the ten largest clones. Sequences were obtained from peripheral blood. These TCRs come from a man in his sixties with active or convalescent COVID-19.

The chain is built from TRBV3-1 (or the pseudogene TRBV3-2) and TRBJ2-2; D perhaps matches TRBD2 (6 bases). Per the germline V gene, CDR1 is LGHDT and CDR2 is YNNKEL (reference sequence). CDR3 length: 16 residues. V shed 0 bases and J shed 5 bases, with 13 bases lying between them. The CDR3: CASSQDRRGPTGELFF. The DNA of the CDR3 is TGTGCCAGCAGCCAAGATAGGAGGGGACCAACCGGGGAGCTGTTTTTT.

This chain joins TRBV7-8 and TRBJ2-7, with D maybe TRBD1 (6 bases). V lost 0 bases and J lost 2, with 14 bases in between. Germline V gene data show CDR1 as SGHVS and CDR2 as FQNEAQ. This CDR3 has 16 amino acids. The CDR3 is CASSLASMRQAYEQYF. The DNA for the CDR3 is TGTGCCAGCAGCTTAGCGAGTATGAGACAGGCCTACGAGCAGTACTTC. The full variable domain, rest sourced from reference TRBV7-8 and TRBJ2-7, is GAGVSQSPRYKVAKRGQDVALRCDPISGHVSLFWYQQALGQGPEFLTYFQNEAQLDKSGLPSDRFFAERPEGSVSTLKIQRTQQEDSAVYLCASSLASMRQAYEQYFGPGTRLTVT.

The rearrangement uses TRBV27 and TRBJ2-5; TRBD2 is a possible D gene (6 bases). Germline assignment: CDR1 MNHEY and CDR2 SMNVEV (reference sequence). Trimming removed 7 bases at V and 2 bases at J, with 14 bases between. The CDR3 has 14 amino acids. Here the CDR3 reads CASKWGGTQETQYF. The CDR3 DNA sequence: TGTGCCAGCAAGTGGGGTGGGACTCAAGAGACCCAGTACTTC.

This clone was recorded once. V gene TRBV28 combines with J gene TRBJ2-7; D possibly corresponds to TRBD2 (5 bases). Germline-derived CDR1 and CDR2 are MDHEN and SYDVKM. The germline V and J ends were trimmed by 4 bases and 5 bases, with 9 bases remaining between them. This CDR3 region has 12 residues. The CDR3 sequence is CASSSTRDEQYF. CDR3 coding DNA: TGTGCCAGCAGTTCCACTAGAGACGAGCAGTACTTC.

V is TRBV5-5 and J is TRBJ1-6, with D uncertain. This CDR3 region has 14 residues. The V and J ends lost 0 bases and 10 bases respectively, with 11 bases between them. The germline CDR1 and CDR2 sequences are SGHKS and YYEKEE (reference sequence). CDR3 sequence reads: CASSLGPVRSPLHF. The CDR3 region has the DNA TGTGCCAGCAGCTTGGGTCCGGTGCGGTCACCCCTCCACTTT.

This chain joins TRBV27 and TRBJ1-5; D uncertain. The CDR3 has 15 amino acids. CDR1 is MNHEY and CDR2 is SMNVEV in the germline V gene (reference sequence). Trimming took 1 base from V and 7 from J, leaving 14 bases between them. CDR3 residues: CASSLFGPPGQPQHF. CDR3 nucleotides: TGTGCCAGCAGTTTATTCGGTCCTCCCGGGCAGCCCCAGCATTTT.

The chain couples TRBV9 to TRBJ1-2; 10 nucleotides line up with TRBD1. After removal of 4 bases from V and 5 bases from J, the junction contained 8 bases not matched to a gene. CDR1 and CDR2 from the germline V gene are SGDLS and YYNGEE. The CDR3 covers 15 residues. The CDR3 coding sequence is TGTGCCAGCAGCACTGGGACAGGGGAGGCTTATGGCTACACCTTC. Translated: CASSTGTGEAYGYTF.

This chain uses TRBV14 with TRBJ2-3; TRBD2 matches 12 bases. V was pared by 4 bases and J by 4 bases, with 6 bases of the junction left unmatched. CDR1 is SGHDN, CDR2 FVKESK, per germline. This CDR3 spans 16 amino acids. The CDR3 loop is CASSPTGTSGSDTQYF. For the CDR3, the DNA is TGTGCCAGCAGCCCCACCGGGACTAGCGGGTCAGATACGCAGTATTTT.

This chain uses TRBV19 with TRBJ2-3; the D is unclear. V lost 5 bases and J 2 bases, leaving 11 bases between the germline ends. This CDR3 has 14 residues. Germline V lookup: CDR1 LNHDA, CDR2 SQIVND (reference sequence). The CDR3 nucleotides are TGTGCCAGTAGTCCCTCGGTTTACACAGATACGCAGTATTTT. It codes for CASSPSVYTDTQYF. The full variable domain, with the rest looked up from reference TRBV19 and TRBJ2-3, is DGGITQSPKYLFRKEGQNVTLSCEQNLNHDAMYWYRQDPGQGLRLIYYSQIVNDFQKGDIAEGYSVSREKKESFPLTVTSAQKNPTAFYLCASSPSVYTDTQYFGPGTRLTVL.

The chain joins TRBV27 to TRBJ2-7, with 10 bases lining up with TRBD2. V shed 5 bases, J shed 3 bases, and the junction held 10 bases outside the gene matches. The CDR3 is 16 amino acids. Looked up from germline, CDR1 is MNHEY and CDR2 is SMNVEV (reference sequence). The DNA of the CDR3 is TGTGCCAGCAGTCACGTACGGGGGACTAGCGTCTACGAGCAGTACTTC. It translates to CASSHVRGTSVYEQYF.

This chain uses TRBV19 with TRBJ2-2, with 7 bases that match TRBD2. The junction had 1 base not matched to a gene; V was cut back by 1 base and J by 2 bases. The CDR3 consists of 15 residues. Germline loops: CDR1 LNHDA, CDR2 SQIVND (reference sequence). The CDR3: CASSIVGLNTGELFF. The CDR3, as DNA: TGTGCCAGTAGTATAGTGGGACTAAACACCGGGGAGCTGTTTTTT. The whole variable domain, filled in from reference TRBV19 and TRBJ2-2, reads DGGITQSPKYLFRKEGQNVTLSCEQNLNHDAMYWYRQDPGQGLRLIYYSQIVNDFQKGDIAEGYSVSREKKESFPLTVTSAQKNPTAFYLCASSIVGLNTGELFFGEGSRLTVL.

V usage is TRBV27 and J usage is TRBJ2-7; 8 bases agree with TRBD1. V was clipped by 0 bases and J by 2 bases; unmatched bases: 0. Germline assignment: CDR1 MNHEY and CDR2 SMNVEV (reference sequence). This CDR3 has 14 amino acids. The CDR3 region has the DNA TGTGCCAGCAGTTTATCGGGACAGGCCTACGAGCAGTACTTC. Translated: CASSLSGQAYEQYF.

This chain joins TRBV5-1 and TRBJ2-5; 11 nucleotides agree with TRBD2. This CDR3 has 16 residues. CDR1 and CDR2 (germline): SGHRS, YFSETQ. Trimming cost V 5 bases and J 5 bases; bases outside gene matches: 11. CDR3 nucleotide sequence: TGCGCCAGCAGACCCGGTAGCGGGAGGGCTCGGGAGACCCAGTACTTC. Its protein product is CASRPGSGRARETQYF.

This chain connects TRBV7-8 to TRBJ2-5; 12 bases align to TRBD2. Losses at the gene ends were 6 bases for V and 5 bases for J; bases not matched to a gene: 10. The CDR3 loop spans 16 amino acids. Germline lookup yields CDR1 SGHVS and CDR2 FQNEAQ. CDR3 DNA: TGTGCCAGCAGTCCCGTTTCGCTAGCGGGAGGGGAGACCCAGTACTTC. It yields the protein CASSPVSLAGGETQYF.

This clone came up once. This rearrangement joins TRBV2 to TRBJ1-1, with D perhaps matching TRBD1 (5 bases). V dropped 6 bases and J dropped 2 bases, with 13 bases sitting between them. This CDR3 has 14 residues. Germline V gene lookup returns CDR1 SNHLY and CDR2 FYNNEI. CDR3 region: CASSPGLRNTEAFF. CDR3 nucleotide sequence: TGTGCCAGCAGCCCGGGACTCCGAAACACTGAAGCTTTCTTT.

The gene calls are TRBV19 and TRBJ1-2, with D tentatively TRBD1 (5 bases). V shed 7 bases and J shed 4 bases, with 13 bases lying between them. The V gene's germline CDR1 is LNHDA and CDR2 SQIVND (reference sequence). The CDR3 is 13 amino acids. The chain's CDR3 is CASITGGVYGYTF. CDR3 in DNA: TGTGCCAGTATCACTGGAGGGGTCTATGGCTACACCTTC.

Worth noting for this clone: The same CDR3 is also encoded by other DNA sequences in this sample. The J gene is TRBJ2-5, the V gene TRBV5-1; D unclear. V was pared by 1 base and J by 1 base, with 8 bases between. The CDR3 length is 14 residues. Germline assignment: CDR1 SGHRS and CDR2 YFSETQ. The CDR3 region is CASSLTSAQETQYF. The CDR3 DNA follows: TGCGCCAGCAGCTTGACAAGCGCCCAAGAGACCCAGTACTTC.

The chain links TRBV11-3 to TRBJ2-2, with D perhaps TRBD2 (5 bases). Trimming stripped 5 bases from V and 6 bases from J, with 10 bases between. The CDR3 totals 13 residues. The germline V gene encodes CDR1 SGHNT and CDR2 YENEEA. The CDR3 loop reads CASSPMGAGELFF. CDR3 DNA: TGTGCCAGCAGCCCTATGGGAGCCGGGGAGCTGTTTTTT.

The chain uses TRBV19 and TRBJ1-1; TRBD1 is a possible D gene (6 bases). Trimming stripped 5 bases from V and 0 bases from J, with 10 bases between. There are 14 residues in the CDR3. Looked up from germline, CDR1 is LNHDA and CDR2 is SQIVND (reference sequence). CDR3 bases: TGTGCCAGTAGTTACAGGGCAATGAACACTGAAGCTTTCTTT. This sequence encodes CASSYRAMNTEAFF.

The chain couples TRBV6-6 to TRBJ2-1; maybe TRBD1 (5 bases). Between the trimmed V and J ends, which lost 6 bases and 9 bases, there was a span of 12 bases. CDR1 is MNHNY, CDR2 SVGAGI, per germline (reference sequence). The CDR3 sequence is 12 residues long. CDR3 nucleotide sequence: TGTGCCAGCAGCCCGACAGTCGGTGAGCAGTTCTTC. Translating gives CASSPTVGEQFF.

This rearrangement joins TRBV3-1 (or the pseudogene TRBV3-2) to TRBJ1-6, with D unclear. Germline V lookup: CDR1 LGHDT, CDR2 YNNKEL (reference sequence). CDR3 length: 17 amino acids. V was shortened by 0 bases and J by 8 bases, with 17 bases between the two germline ends. The CDR3 DNA reads as TGTGCCAGCAGCCAAGATTGGGCGGGAGAAGTTCATTCACCCCTCCACTTT. This translates into CASSQDWAGEVHSPLHF.

This clone was recorded a few times. The J gene is TRBJ2-2, the V gene TRBV6-7, with a tentative D call TRBD1 (5 bases). TRBV6-7 is an ORF for which the function is uncertain. Trimming took off 0 bases at V and 2 bases at J, with 7 bases between the two ends. CDR3 size: 15 residues. The CDR3 loop reads CASSYSGVNTGELFF. CDR3 sequence (DNA): TGTGCCAGCAGTTACTCAGGGGTCAACACCGGGGAGCTGTTTTTT.

V gene TRBV5-4 combines with J gene TRBJ2-5; unclear D gene. Per the germline V gene, CDR1 is SGHNT and CDR2 is YYREEE (reference sequence). This CDR3 region has 12 residues. The V end lost 0 bases, the J end lost 5 bases, and 5 bases lay between the germline ends. CDR3 loop: CASSLVRETQYF. DNA of the CDR3: TGTGCCAGCAGCTTGGTGAGGGAGACCCAGTACTTC.

This chain connects TRBV30 to TRBJ2-7; possibly TRBD2 for D (6 bases). The CDR3 sequence is 13 residues long. Trimming pared 8 bases from V and 5 bases from J, leaving 19 bases between. The V gene's germline CDR1 is GTSNPN and CDR2 SVGIG (reference sequence). The CDR3 DNA reads as TGTGCCAAAGGAGGGGAAACCCCCAACGAGCAGTACTTC. This translates into CAKGGETPNEQYF.

This clone turned up a few times. The CDR3 DNA follows: TGTGCCAGCAGCTTACTTGGTGGACTCGAAATCACTGAAGCTTTCTTT. As protein: CASSLLGGLEITEAFF. The chain combines TRBV7-9 with TRBJ1-1; D is unresolved. CDR1 is SEHNR and CDR2 is FQNEAQ in the germline V gene (reference sequence). Deletions cut 2 bases from V and 4 bases from J, with 17 bases between. The CDR3 has 16 amino acids.

The chain combines TRBV7-9 with TRBJ1-4, with D possibly being TRBD1 (6 bases). CDR3 length: 14 residues. Trimming took off 4 bases at V and 4 bases at J, with 10 bases between the two ends. The germline V gene has CDR1 SEHNR and CDR2 FQNEAQ (reference sequence). The CDR3 DNA reads TGTGCCAGCAGCTCTACAGGGTATAATGAAAAACTGTTTTTT. Its protein product is CASSSTGYNEKLFF.

V is TRBV4-2 and J is TRBJ2-5; D might be TRBD2 (5 bases). V gave up 4 bases and J gave up 3 bases, with 9 bases separating them. Germline V gene sequence: CDR1 LGHNA, CDR2 YNFKEQ. The CDR3 extends over 13 amino acids. The CDR3 protein is CASSRDSEETQYF. The CDR3 nucleotides are TGTGCCAGCAGCCGAGATAGCGAAGAGACCCAGTACTTC.

This chain connects TRBV4-2 to TRBJ1-2; no definite D call. The V end lost 0 bases, the J end lost 4 bases, and 6 bases lay between the germline ends. This CDR3 has 13 residues. CDR1 and CDR2 (germline): LGHNA, YNFKEQ. The CDR3 here is CASSQDRSYGYTF. For the CDR3, the DNA is TGTGCCAGCAGCCAAGATAGAAGCTATGGCTACACCTTC.

In its sample, this clone was seen once. This chain links TRBV27 with TRBJ2-3; a possible D gene is TRBD1 (5 bases). V dropped 1 base and J dropped 5 bases, with 10 bases sitting between them. Germline V gene data show CDR1 as MNHEY and CDR2 as SMNVEV (reference sequence). The CDR3 sequence is 14 residues long. The CDR3, as DNA: TGTGCCAGCAGTTTATTTGGGGCTGAAGATACGCAGTATTTT. This encodes CASSLFGAEDTQYF.